Given below is one T cell receptor (beta chain) in context. No antigen is known for it. This entry is derived from a study of PD-1 blockade in mismatch repair-deficient tumors. Germline V lookup: CDR1 SGHTA, CDR2 FQGNSA. V was shortened by 5 bases and J by 4 bases, with 18 bases between the two germline ends. The CDR3 covers 15 residues. Mismatch repair deficiency was confirmed in all patients, by PCR or immunohistochemistry. Study findings and constraints: After pembrolizumab, tumor-resident clones rose rapidly, then generally contracted before radiologic responses.

Here immunoSEQ multiplex PCR was the method, and the copy in TCRdb shows in-frame clones only, minus some. The sample includes about 79,000 clones, more than 80% of them seen just once. V and J are TRBV7-2 and TRBJ2-7; tentative D call: TRBD2 (5 bases). Sequenced material: peripheral blood, taken 44 weeks after starting pembrolizumab. This sequence was found in an adult with mismatch repair-deficient cancer. This CDR3 is CASSLGSGGRYEQYF. CDR3 coding DNA: TGTGCCAGCAGCCTGGGAAGCGGAGGACGGTACGAGCAGTACTTC.